This TCR beta chain was retrieved from a study of T-cell memory formation after mild COVID-19 (dated by TCRdb to the early 2020s). In the study overall: TCR sequence clusters from the two donors were found to be largely donor specific. In a couple of donors, T-cell clones that expanded and contracted after mild COVID-19 were followed by sequencing TCRalpha and TCRbeta repertoires longitudinally. The cohort comprised two young, previously healthy adult volunteers, one female and one male. The paper as a whole reports these results and caveats: Some responding clones were detected in pre-infection memory, which suggested that pre-existing cross-reactive memory T cells had joined the SARS-CoV-2 response. Contracting CD4+ clones appeared mostly in the CM and EM memory subsets, whereas CD8+ clones were enriched in EMRA. Balanced CD4/CD8 phenotypes were observed for clones contracting from day 15 to 85, whereas a bias towards CD4+ was observed for a second wave of clones expanding from day 15 to 37. The second-wave clones that peaked on day 37 were not confirmed to be SARS-CoV-2 specific. The study included only a couple of mild cases, and larger cohorts that include severe cases with pre-infection samples were judged to be necessary.

The listed sequencing device is Illumina NovaSeq 6000. TCRalpha and TCRbeta cDNA libraries were constructed by 5'RACE with constant-segment primers, with sample barcodes and unique molecular identifiers being introduced. RNA was extracted from every sample with Trizol reagent. Libraries were amplified in two PCR steps, with a second sample barcode and Illumina TruSeq adapters added in the second step. The libraries were sequenced on an Illumina NovaSeq using 2 x 150 bp paired-end reads. Per the authors' processing: The reads were demultiplexed and collapsed into UMI-guided consensus sequences using migec v1.2.7. Using mixcr v2.1.11, the UMI consensuses were aligned to TRA and TRB V and J templates and assembled into clonotypes. Clonotypes were classified as expanded or contracted when called significant by both edgeR and NoisET, with noise models trained on biological replicates. For edgeR calls, a false discovery rate-adjusted p below 0.01 and a log2 fold-change threshold of 1 were applied. As an exploratory analysis of dynamics, max-normalized trajectories of the 1000 most abundant clonotypes were examined with PCA combined with hierarchical clustering. The CD4 or CD8 phenotype of responding clones was assigned using the separately sequenced CD4+ and CD8+ repertoires. The public reads were quality trimmed at Q25 with fastp and then assembled into clones with MiXCR by TCRdb, keeping productive beta chains. CDR3 protein duplicates are merged, each entry listing the most common genes and DNA. Here the V and J calls rest on TCRdb's processing, not on the authors' analysis. Within this sample are about 340,000 distinct CDR3 sequences, with roughly 13% of them counted one time only. Roughly 23% of the sample rests with the top ten.

This clonotype was recorded many times. There is no known antigen for this receptor. No base quality values were provided; no much bigger clone lies one nucleotide off. For CDR1 and CDR2, the germline V gene lists SGHAT and FQNNGV. V is trimmed back by 5 bases and J by 8 bases, and the junction contains 7 bases that no gene match accounts for. From the cysteine up to the phenylalanine, the CDR3 has a length of 14 residues. Here the CDR3 DNA is all that survives: 42 bases in frame from base 1. Ficoll-Paque density gradient centrifugation was the method used to isolate PBMCs. The receptor chain draws on TRBV11-2 and TRBJ2-1, and 9 junction bases match TRBD2. This clonotype was sampled from a man between 18 and 35 years old who had mild COVID-19 (a few samples of this study predate the infection). The sample titles of this study are shuffled in the database, so cell type and time point are left out; the donor was told from shared clones. Sequenced sample: PBMCs or a T cell subset sorted from them (not recorded which). The CDR3 loop reads CASSKGLAVDEQFF. At the DNA level, the sequence is TGTGCCAGCAGCAAGGGACTAGCAGTCGATGAGCAGTTCTTC.